Listed here is a single TCR beta chain. This specimen comes from a study of blood T cell repertoires in COVID-19. On the study more broadly: Sites in the United States, Italy and Spain provided acute and convalescent COVID-19 samples. From T cells, B-cell-depleted T cells, or PBMCs came the material, which was cDNA or gDNA.

Authors' processing steps: Nucleated cell counts were estimated from reference gene primer amplification. TCRdb's table, derived via immunoSEQ multiplex PCR, lists solely in-frame clones and lacks some. The V and J calls and clone size come from that table; D and trimming were worked out from the DNA. The sample holds 55,000 to 65,000 clones, around four fifths seen once. This CDR3 is 13 amino acids long. The V gene lost 6 bases and the J gene lost 0 bases, with 6 bases spanning the gap. Looked up from germline, CDR1 is LNHNV and CDR2 is YYDKDF (reference sequence). The TCR was taken from a human donor in a cohort sampled during active COVID-19. Input material: peripheral blood. V usage is TRBV15 and J usage is TRBJ1-5; D unresolved. As DNA, the CDR3 is TGTGCCACCAGTGAGTATAGCAATCAGCCCCAGCATTTT. It translates to CATSEYSNQPQHF.